A single sample is the source of the 27 T cell receptor beta chains below, sequenced in a study of metastatic and nonmetastatic thyroid tumors. TCRdb called clones again from the PCR reads with MiXCR. The sample comprises tens of thousands of clones, roughly 18% of which are singletons, and roughly 13% rests with the top ten. None of the patients had undergone any treatment ahead of thyroid surgery. The sample was blood. The receptors were sampled from a female donor with papillary thyroid cancer or a benign thyroid nodule (not recorded which). Some clones in this sample may be carry-over from other donors' samples.

This clone occurred many times. The chain recombines TRBV28 with TRBJ1-2; TRBD1 is a possible D gene (5 bases). V shed 5 bases and J shed 6 bases, with 22 bases lying between them. Per the germline V gene, CDR1 is MDHEN and CDR2 is SYDVKM. CDR3 size: 16 residues. This CDR3 is CASSPGAGVGGDGYTF. As DNA, the CDR3 is TGTGCCAGCAGTCCCGGGGCAGGAGTTGGGGGTGATGGCTACACCTTC.

This clone was observed at least ten times. The chain recombines TRBV20-1 with TRBJ2-5, with 9 nucleotides matching TRBD2. The CDR3 length is 15 residues. Germline V CDR1 and CDR2: DFQATT, SNEGSKA (reference sequence). The trim removed 4 bases at V and 2 bases at J, leaving 8 bases unmatched. CDR3 loop: CSATQGTSSQETQYF. In DNA, the CDR3 is TGCAGTGCTACCCAGGGGACTAGCAGTCAAGAGACCCAGTACTTC.

The table lists this clone with many counts. The J gene is TRBJ2-3, the V gene TRBV30; weak D call: TRBD2 (6 bases). The V gene lost 0 bases and the J gene lost 5 bases, with 12 bases spanning the gap. The germline V gene has CDR1 GTSNPN and CDR2 SVGIG (reference sequence). CDR3 size: 14 residues. Here the CDR3 DNA reads TGTGCCTGGAGTGTATTAGCGGCCCGAGATACGCAGTATTTT. It codes for CAWSVLAARDTQYF. The full variable domain, rest sourced from reference TRBV30 and TRBJ2-3, is SQTIHQWPATLVQPVGSPLSLECTVEGTSNPNLYWYRQAAGRGLQLLFYSVGIGQISSEVPQNLSASRPQDRQFILSSKKLLLSDSGFYLCAWSVLAARDTQYFGPGTRLTVL.

Ten or more counts support this clone. V is TRBV20-1 and J is TRBJ1-4; 8 nucleotides align to TRBD1. The CDR3 loop spans 14 amino acids. CDR1 DFQATT and CDR2 SNEGSKA come from the germline V gene (reference sequence). V dropped 1 base and J dropped 8; count of bases not matched to a gene: 6. The CDR3, as DNA: TGCAGTGCTAGAGTCAGGGGGCTGGAGGAAAAACTGTTTTTT. Protein sequence: CSARVRGLEEKLFF.

A few counts support this clone. This may arise from a read error, as a much more abundant clone is one base away. V and J are TRBV28 and TRBJ2-3; a possible D gene is TRBD1 (6 bases). The V gene's germline CDR1 is MDHEN and CDR2 SYDVKM. This CDR3 is 13 amino acids long. The CDR3 protein is CASILSRGNTQYF. For the CDR3, the DNA is TGTGCCAGCATTTTATCCAGGGGCAATACGCAGTATTTT.

This clone was seen repeatedly, ten times or more. This chain connects TRBV2 to TRBJ1-2, with D possibly TRBD1 on 5 matching bases. This CDR3 has 13 amino acids. In germline, CDR1 is SNHLY, CDR2 FYNNEI. V shed 4 bases and J shed 2 bases, with 8 bases lying between them. The CDR3 spells CASSAWDNYGYTF. The CDR3 DNA is TGTGCCAGCAGTGCATGGGACAACTATGGCTACACCTTC.

The rearrangement uses TRBV6-2 or TRBV6-3 and TRBJ1-1; D not resolved. From germline, CDR1 is MNHEY and CDR2 SVGEGT. V dropped 2 bases and J dropped 1 base, with 5 bases sitting between them. CDR3 length equals 13 residues. CDR3 residues: CASSYGPNTEAFF. The CDR3 coding sequence is TGTGCCAGCAGTTACGGACCGAACACTGAAGCTTTCTTT.

Details on this clone: A much bigger clone sits one base away, suggesting this may be a read error. Other DNA sequences from this sample encode an identical CDR3 as well. V and J are TRBV5-1 and TRBJ2-1; TRBD2 aligns across 8 bases. The CDR3 covers 15 residues. The V gene end was trimmed by 4 bases and the J gene end by 10 bases; junction bases not matched to a gene: 13. Germline V gene sequence: CDR1 SGHRS, CDR2 YFSETQ. The CDR3, as DNA: TGCGCCAGCAGCCCCGGGGGGAGCGGGAGAGGCGAGCAGTTCTTC. It translates to CASSPGGSGRGEQFF.

This clone has a count of ten or more. The chain carries TRBV6-1 and TRBJ1-1, with 9 positions matching TRBD1. Germline V gives CDR1 MNHNS, CDR2 SASEGT. The CDR3 spans 16 residues. V lost 6 bases to trimming and J lost 0 bases; unmatched junction nucleotides: 8. The CDR3 loop is CASSGSGTGLNTEAFF. The CDR3 region has the DNA TGTGCCAGCAGCGGCTCGGGGACAGGGCTGAACACTGAAGCTTTCTTT.

The CDR3 protein is CSAGEPGGRTDTQYF. The DNA of the CDR3 is TGCAGTGCAGGCGAGCCGGGGGGGCGGACAGATACGCAGTATTTT. This chain uses TRBV20-1 with TRBJ2-3; 8 bases line up with TRBD2. The CDR3 loop spans 15 amino acids. Trimming took 6 bases from V and 3 from J; bases not matched to a gene: 11. CDR1 is DFQATT, CDR2 SNEGSKA, per germline (reference sequence).

This clone was counted at least ten times. V gene TRBV4-2 combines with J gene TRBJ2-1; 8 positions agree with TRBD2. The CDR3 length is 16 residues. Trimming removed 3 bases from V and 3 bases from J; junction bases left unmatched: 7. Germline CDR1 is LGHNA and CDR2 is YNFKEQ. The CDR3 protein is CASSQDLAGHYNEQFF. As DNA, the CDR3 is TGTGCCAGCAGCCAGGACCTAGCGGGCCACTACAATGAGCAGTTCTTC.

This clone came up many times. V and J are TRBV11-3 and TRBJ1-1, with unresolved D. This CDR3 comprises 14 residues. CDR1 is SGHNT, CDR2 YENEEA, per germline. V lost 0 bases, J lost 8 bases, and 13 bases lay in between. CDR3 DNA: TGTGCCAGCAGCTTAGATCGAATGGGAGGGGAAGCTTTCTTT. This codes for CASSLDRMGGEAFF.

This clone was detected many times. The chain employs TRBV11-1 and TRBJ2-5; the D gene is possibly TRBD2 (5 bases). The CDR3 sequence is 14 residues long. Germline V gene sequence: CDR1 SGHAT, CDR2 FQDESV (reference sequence). Between the trimmed V and J ends, which lost 3 bases and 3 bases, there was a span of 11 bases. The CDR3 DNA reads as TGTGCCAGCAGCTTGGCGGGCACAGAAGAGACCCAGTACTTC. Translating it yields CASSLAGTEETQYF.

The rearrangement joins TRBV20-1 to TRBJ1-2; TRBD1 matches 7 bases. CDR1 is DFQATT, CDR2 SNEGSKA, per germline (reference sequence). The CDR3 is 13 residues long. With V trimmed by 5 bases and J by 1 base, 4 bases remained unmatched. The CDR3 coding sequence is TGCAGTGCTGGGCAGGGGGATAACTATGGCTACACCTTC. Translated: CSAGQGDNYGYTF.

This clone was observed many times. The CDR3 nucleotides are TGTGCCAGCAGTGAAGAGGACAGGGTTAACACCGGGGAGCTGTTTTTT. Its protein is CASSEEDRVNTGELFF. The rearrangement links TRBV6-1 to TRBJ2-2; TRBD1 aligns across 8 bases. Germline CDR1 is MNHNS and CDR2 is SASEGT. V was clipped by 1 base and J by 2 bases; unmatched bases: 3. The CDR3 length is 16 residues.

In its sample, this clone was seen many times. J is TRBJ2-4 and V is TRBV6-1; D perhaps matches TRBD2 (6 bases). CDR1 is MNHNS, CDR2 SASEGT, per germline. Deletions cut 5 bases from V and 11 bases from J, with 16 bases between. The CDR3 has 13 amino acids. The CDR3: CASSYSSGRFQYF. CDR3 bases: TGTGCCAGCAGTTATAGTTCCGGGAGATTTCAGTACTTC.

This clone was picked up many times. V and J are TRBV29-1 and TRBJ2-2; 7 positions match TRBD2. V was clipped by 4 bases and J by 6 bases; unmatched bases: 5. CDR1 and CDR2 (germline): SQVTM, ANQGSEA. This CDR3 has 13 residues. DNA of the CDR3: TGCAGCGTTGTGCGCGGGAGCGCCGGGGAGCTGTTTTTT. This codes for CSVVRGSAGELFF.

Only one count was recorded for this clone. V is TRBV6-2 or TRBV6-3 and J is TRBJ2-3; D call uncertain. Trimming shortened V by 5 bases and J by 0 bases, and 27 bases separated the two germline ends. Germline assignment: CDR1 MNHEY and CDR2 SVGEGT. This CDR3 is built from 20 residues. CDR3: CASSPPDLYAAYRSTDTQYF. CDR3 nucleotides: TGTGCCAGCAGTCCCCCCGACCTGTACGCAGCATATCGAAGCACAGATACGCAGTATTTT.

This clone was detected many times. The DNA for the CDR3 is TGTGCCAGCTCACAAGGACTAGCTACCGGGGAGCTGTTTTTT. Protein product: CASSQGLATGELFF. The chain recombines TRBV18 with TRBJ2-2; 8 bases are a match to TRBD2. V lost 4 bases, J lost 5 bases, and 3 bases stayed unmatched. Looked up from germline, CDR1 is KGHSH and CDR2 is LQKENI. This CDR3 spans 14 amino acids.

This clone was counted only a few times. The chain is built from TRBV6-1 and TRBJ2-7; a possible D gene is TRBD1 (5 bases). CDR3 size: 15 residues. Trimming took off 3 bases at V and 3 bases at J, with 15 bases between the two ends. CDR1 MNHNS and CDR2 SASEGT come from the germline V gene. The CDR3 DNA sequence: TGTGCCAGCAGTGACTCAGGGTTGACAGTCTACGAGCAGTACTTC. Its protein product is CASSDSGLTVYEQYF.

Many counts were recorded for this clone. The gene calls are TRBV27 and TRBJ2-3; D remains ambiguous. This CDR3 has 12 amino acids. Trimming cost V 4 bases and J 2 bases, with 4 bases left between them. Per the germline V gene, CDR1 is MNHEY and CDR2 is SMNVEV (reference sequence). The CDR3 sequence: CASSSITDTQYF. The CDR3 region has the DNA TGTGCCAGCAGTTCAATCACAGATACGCAGTATTTT.

This clone has at least ten counts. The chain has TRBV10-1 and TRBJ2-3; the D is unclear. The germline V gene encodes CDR1 WNHNN and CDR2 SYGVQD (reference sequence). The CDR3 has 13 amino acids. V was shortened by 2 bases and J by 1 base, with 4 bases between the two germline ends. For the CDR3, the DNA is TGCGCCAGCAGTGAGCGACGCACAGATACGCAGTATTTT. It is translated as CASSERRTDTQYF.

This clone was observed a handful of times. The gene calls are TRBV6-1 and TRBJ2-3, with 12 bases lining up with TRBD2. The germline CDR1 and CDR2 sequences are MNHNS and SASEGT. Trimming at V came to 9 bases and at J to 5 bases, leaving 6 bases not matched to a gene. The CDR3 covers 14 residues. CDR3 in amino acids: CASSSGRAIDTQYF. CDR3 bases: TGTGCCAGTTCTAGCGGGAGGGCCATAGATACGCAGTATTTT.

This clone was picked up a small number of times. A junction end diverges from the germline sequence, so it may reflect a read error. The genes are TRBV19 and TRBJ2-5, with TRBD1 as a possible D gene (6 bases). CDR1 and CDR2 (germline): LNHDA, SQIVND (reference sequence). There are 14 residues in the CDR3. CDR3 in amino acids: CAISLPGQQETQYF. The CDR3 DNA sequence: TGTGCCATTAGTCTCCCTGGACAGCAAGAGACCCAGTACTTC.

This clone was found many times. The V gene is TRBV2, the J gene TRBJ2-5; the D is unclear. Trimming took off 4 bases at V and 4 bases at J, with 4 bases between the two ends. The CDR3 has 11 residues. The germline V gene has CDR1 SNHLY and CDR2 FYNNEI. CDR3 residues: CASSGLETQYF. For the CDR3, the DNA is TGTGCCAGCAGTGGGTTAGAGACCCAGTACTTC.

The chain recombines TRBV7-2 with TRBJ1-2; maybe TRBD1 (6 bases). Germline lookup yields CDR1 SGHTA and CDR2 FQGNSA. V dropped 1 base and J dropped 6 bases, with 9 bases sitting between them. The CDR3 length is 13 residues. This CDR3 is CASSLGAGDGYTF. DNA of the CDR3: TGTGCCAGCAGCTTAGGGGCAGGGGATGGCTACACCTTC.

This clone was counted at least ten times. Other DNA variants within this sample encode the same CDR3. CDR3 region: CAWNAGTSGGELFF. CDR3 DNA sequence: TGTGCCTGGAATGCCGGGACTAGCGGCGGGGAGCTGTTTTTT. V and J are TRBV30 and TRBJ2-2; 11 bases line up with TRBD2. The CDR3 runs to 14 residues. J was trimmed by 7 bases and V by 4 bases; bases with no gene match: 5. CDR1 and CDR2 (germline): GTSNPN, SVGIG (reference sequence).